Shown below are 10 T cell receptor beta chains from a single sample sequenced in a study of T cell repertoires in cytomegalovirus infection (dated 2019 in TCRdb). TCRdb shows the sequencer as Illumina HiSeq 1500. TCRdb reanalyzed the raw reads on its own, using fastp at Q25 for trimming and MiXCR for clone calling, and kept in-frame beta chains. Rows are combined by CDR3 protein, so each entry shows the most common genes and DNA. The sample contains nearly 550,000 distinct CDR3 sequences, 16% of them found a single time. The ten most abundant clones make up under 30% of the sample. Sequenced input: CD8+ T cells from PBMCs. These receptors were collected from a human donor in good health (CMV status not recorded). Some clones in this sample may be carry-over from other donors' samples.

This clonotype was recorded at least ten times. The J gene is TRBJ1-1, the V gene TRBV7-6; 8 bases agree with TRBD1. CDR1 is SGHVS and CDR2 is FNYEAQ in the germline V gene. The CDR3 consists of 16 residues. With V trimmed by 4 bases and J by 4 bases, 11 bases remained unmatched. CDR3 in amino acids: CASSSRQGTLGTEAFF. The CDR3 bases are TGTGCCAGCAGCTCGCGACAGGGGACTTTGGGCACTGAAGCTTTCTTT.

This clonotype came up many times. The chain uses TRBV7-9 and TRBJ1-4; 9 bases fit TRBD1. After removal of 0 bases from V and 8 bases from J, the junction contained 4 bases not matched to a gene. This CDR3 has 15 amino acids. Germline V gene lookup returns CDR1 SEHNR and CDR2 FQNEAQ (reference sequence). The CDR3 here is CASSLASTGGEKLFF. In DNA, the CDR3 is TGTGCCAGCAGCTTAGCGTCGACAGGGGGGGAAAAACTGTTTTTT. Combining the CDR3 with reference TRBV7-9 and TRBJ1-4 gives the whole variable domain DTGVSQNPRHKITKRGQNVTFRCDPISEHNRLYWYRQTLGQGPEFLTYFQNEAQLEKSRLLSDRFSAERPKGSFSTLEIQRTEQGDSAMYLCASSLASTGGEKLFFGSGTQLSVL.

This clonotype was detected ten times or more. The chain is built from TRBV7-2 and TRBJ1-2, with D unresolved. This CDR3 comprises 15 residues. From germline, CDR1 is SGHTA and CDR2 FQGNSA. The V end was cut by 2 bases, the J end by 4 bases, with 14 bases between. The CDR3 here is CASSLNRGGPYGYTF. CDR3 nucleotide sequence: TGTGCCAGCAGCTTAAATAGAGGTGGCCCCTATGGCTACACCTTC.

This clonotype has at least ten counts. The V and J genes are TRBV27 and TRBJ1-2; 12 nucleotides line up with TRBD1. Germline CDR1 is MNHEY and CDR2 is SMNVEV (reference sequence). J was trimmed by 11 bases and V by 5 bases; bases with no gene match: 12. The CDR3 runs 15 residues. Here the CDR3 reads CASSGGQGADQGYTF. The CDR3 coding sequence is TGTGCCAGCAGTGGGGGACAGGGGGCGGATCAGGGATACACCTTC.

J is TRBJ1-2 and V is TRBV30; TRBD1 aligns across 7 bases. Germline values: CDR1 GTSNPN, CDR2 SVGIG (reference sequence). Trimming removed 3 bases from V and 3 bases from J; junction bases left unmatched: 4. The CDR3 sequence is 13 residues long. CDR3 nucleotide sequence: TGTGCCTGGAGCCCCAGGGGGGACTATGGCTACACCTTC. Its translation is CAWSPRGDYGYTF.

The rearrangement joins TRBV19 to TRBJ1-1, with a weak D call TRBD1 (6 bases). In germline, CDR1 is LNHDA, CDR2 SQIVND (reference sequence). The ends were cut back, 5 bases at V and 1 base at J, with 14 bases in the middle. The CDR3 length is 15 residues. As DNA, the CDR3 is TGTGCCAGTAGTTCGATAGGGGGGGAGAACACTGAAGCTTTCTTT. This translates into CASSSIGGENTEAFF.

The table lists this clonotype with a few counts. The rearrangement joins TRBV12-3 or TRBV12-4 to TRBJ2-3; unclear D gene. The CDR3 extends over 15 amino acids. The V and J ends lost 2 bases and 2 bases respectively, with 11 bases between them. Here the CDR3 reads CASSLSADYTDTQYF. CDR3 coding DNA: TGTGCCAGCAGTTTAAGTGCGGATTACACAGATACGCAGTATTTT.

This clonotype was recorded many times. The chain is built from TRBV23-1 and TRBJ2-3; 9 nucleotides match TRBD1. TRBV23-1 carries the ORF label, with uncertain function. With V trimmed by 8 bases and J by 2 bases, 14 bases remained unmatched. This CDR3 comprises 17 residues. CDR3 amino acids: CASRKTGTGIPTDTQYF. The CDR3 DNA follows: TGCGCCAGCCGCAAAACCGGGACAGGGATACCCACAGATACGCAGTATTTT.

The rearrangement uses TRBV12-5 and TRBJ1-2; tentative D call: TRBD1 (6 bases). Trimming took 2 bases from V and 6 from J, leaving 7 bases between them. Germline CDR1 reads LGHNT; CDR2 reads FRNRAP. The CDR3 totals 12 residues. As DNA, the CDR3 is TGTGCTAGTGGTTTGTACAGGGATGGCTACACCTTC. Its protein product is CASGLYRDGYTF.

This clonotype was seen many times. The rearrangement uses TRBV6-2 or TRBV6-3 and TRBJ2-3; 7 positions agree with TRBD2. Germline CDR1 reads MNHEY; CDR2 reads SVGEGT. J was trimmed by 5 bases and V by 1 base; bases with no gene match: 3. The CDR3 covers 14 residues. The CDR3 bases are TGTGCCAGCAGTTACTGGCGGGAGCGAGATACGCAGTATTTT. It is translated as CASSYWRERDTQYF.